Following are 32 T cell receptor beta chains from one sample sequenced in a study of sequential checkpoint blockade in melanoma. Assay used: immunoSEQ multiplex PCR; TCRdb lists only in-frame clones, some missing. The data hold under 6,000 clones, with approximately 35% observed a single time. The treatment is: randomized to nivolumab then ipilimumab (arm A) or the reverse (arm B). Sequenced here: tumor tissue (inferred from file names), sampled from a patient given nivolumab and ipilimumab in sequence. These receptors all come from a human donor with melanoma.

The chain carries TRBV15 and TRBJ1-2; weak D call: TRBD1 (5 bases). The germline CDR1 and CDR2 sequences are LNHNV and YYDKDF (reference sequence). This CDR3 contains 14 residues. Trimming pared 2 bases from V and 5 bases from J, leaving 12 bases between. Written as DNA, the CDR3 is TGTGCCACCAGCAGACAGGGCGCTCAGTATGGCTACACCTTC. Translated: CATSRQGAQYGYTF. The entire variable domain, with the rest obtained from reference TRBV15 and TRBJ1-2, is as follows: DAMVIQNPRYQVTQFGKPVTLSCSQTLNHNVMYWYQQKSSQAPKLLFHYYDKDFNNEADTPDNFQSRRPNTSFCFLDIRSPGLGDTAMYLCATSRQGAQYGYTFGSGTRLTVV.

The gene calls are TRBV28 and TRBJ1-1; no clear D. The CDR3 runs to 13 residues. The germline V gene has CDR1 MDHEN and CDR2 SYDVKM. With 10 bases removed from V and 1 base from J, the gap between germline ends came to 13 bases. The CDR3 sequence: CATSDVQNTEAFF. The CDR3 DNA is TGTGCCACGTCCGATGTACAGAACACTGAAGCTTTCTTT.

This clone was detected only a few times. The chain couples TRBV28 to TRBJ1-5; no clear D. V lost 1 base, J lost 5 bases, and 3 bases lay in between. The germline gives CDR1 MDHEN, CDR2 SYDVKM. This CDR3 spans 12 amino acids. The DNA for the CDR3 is TGTGCCAGCAGTTTATACCATCAGCCCCAGCATTTT. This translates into CASSLYHQPQHF.

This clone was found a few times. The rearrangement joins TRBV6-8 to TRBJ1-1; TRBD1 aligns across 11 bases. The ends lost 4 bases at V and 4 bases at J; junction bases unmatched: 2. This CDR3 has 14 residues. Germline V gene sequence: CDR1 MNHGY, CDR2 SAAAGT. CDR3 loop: CASSWTGGLTEAFF. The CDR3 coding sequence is TGTGCCAGCAGTTGGACAGGGGGCCTCACTGAAGCTTTCTTT.

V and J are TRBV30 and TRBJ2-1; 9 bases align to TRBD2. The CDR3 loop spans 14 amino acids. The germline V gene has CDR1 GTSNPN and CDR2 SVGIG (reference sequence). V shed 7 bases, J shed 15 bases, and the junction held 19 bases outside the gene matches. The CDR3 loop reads CASTSGTSLGAPFF. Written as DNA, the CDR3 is TGTGCCTCTACCTCCGGGACTAGCTTGGGGGCCCCGTTCTTC.

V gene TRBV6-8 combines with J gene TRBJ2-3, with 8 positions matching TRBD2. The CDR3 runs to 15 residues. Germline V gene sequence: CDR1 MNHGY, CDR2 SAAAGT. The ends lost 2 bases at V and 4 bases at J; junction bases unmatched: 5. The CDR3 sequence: CASSYGGGRADTQYF. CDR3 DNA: TGTGCCAGCAGTTACGGCGGGGGGAGGGCAGATACGCAGTATTTT.

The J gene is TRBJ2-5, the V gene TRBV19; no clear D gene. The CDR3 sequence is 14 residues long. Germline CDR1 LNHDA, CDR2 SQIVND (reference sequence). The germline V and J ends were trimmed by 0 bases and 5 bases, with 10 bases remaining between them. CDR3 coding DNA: TGTGCCAGTAGTATAGATCCCAGCACCGAGACCCAGTACTTC. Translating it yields CASSIDPSTETQYF.

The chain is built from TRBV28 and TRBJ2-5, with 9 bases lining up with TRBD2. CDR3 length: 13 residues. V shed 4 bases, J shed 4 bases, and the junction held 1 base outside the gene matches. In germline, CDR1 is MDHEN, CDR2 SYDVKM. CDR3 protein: CASSWTSVETQYF. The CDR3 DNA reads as TGTGCCAGCAGTTGGACTAGCGTAGAGACCCAGTACTTC. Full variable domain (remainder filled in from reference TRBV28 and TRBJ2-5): DVKVTQSSRYLVKRTGEKVFLECVQDMDHENMFWYRQDPGLGLRLIYFSYDVKMKEKGDIPEGYSVSREKKERFSLILESASTNQTSMYLCASSWTSVETQYFGPGTRLLVL.

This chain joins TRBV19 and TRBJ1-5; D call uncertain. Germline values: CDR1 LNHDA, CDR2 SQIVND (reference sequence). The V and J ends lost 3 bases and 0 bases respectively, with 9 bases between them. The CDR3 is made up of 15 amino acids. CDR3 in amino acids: CASSMARVSNQPQHF. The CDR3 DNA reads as TGTGCCAGTAGTATGGCGCGGGTTAGCAATCAGCCCCAGCATTTT.

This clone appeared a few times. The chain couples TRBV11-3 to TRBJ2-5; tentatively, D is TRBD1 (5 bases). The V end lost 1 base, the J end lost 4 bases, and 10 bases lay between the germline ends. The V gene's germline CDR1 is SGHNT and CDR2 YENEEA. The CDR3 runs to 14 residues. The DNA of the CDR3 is TGTGCCAGCAGCTTAGGAGTCCAGGGAGAGACCCAGTACTTC. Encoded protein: CASSLGVQGETQYF.

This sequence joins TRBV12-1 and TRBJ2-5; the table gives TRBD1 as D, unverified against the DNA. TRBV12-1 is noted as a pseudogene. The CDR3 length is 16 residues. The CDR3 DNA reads TGTGCCAGCAGCTTTGCTGGGACAATGGGTCAAGAGACCCAGTACTTC. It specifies CASSFAGTMGQETQYF.

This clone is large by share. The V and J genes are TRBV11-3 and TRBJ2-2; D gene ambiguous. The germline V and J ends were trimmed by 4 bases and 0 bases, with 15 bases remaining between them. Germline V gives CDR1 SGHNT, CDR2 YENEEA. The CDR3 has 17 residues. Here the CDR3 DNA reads TGTGCCAGCAGCTCCCCCCTGGTCGCAGCGAACACCGGGGAGCTGTTTTTT. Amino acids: CASSSPLVAANTGELFF.

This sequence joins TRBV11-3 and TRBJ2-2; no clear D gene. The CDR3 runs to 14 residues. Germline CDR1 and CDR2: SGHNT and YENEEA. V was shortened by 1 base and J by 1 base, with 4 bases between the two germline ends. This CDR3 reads CASSLGQNTGELFF. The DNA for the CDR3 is TGTGCCAGCAGCTTAGGACAGAACACCGGGGAGCTGTTTTTT. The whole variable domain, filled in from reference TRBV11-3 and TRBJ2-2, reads EAGVVQSPRYKIIEKKQPVAFWCNPISGHNTLYWYLQNLGQGPELLIRYENEEAVDDSQLPKDRFSAERLKGVDSTLKIQPAELGDSAVYLCASSLGQNTGELFFGEGSRLTVL.

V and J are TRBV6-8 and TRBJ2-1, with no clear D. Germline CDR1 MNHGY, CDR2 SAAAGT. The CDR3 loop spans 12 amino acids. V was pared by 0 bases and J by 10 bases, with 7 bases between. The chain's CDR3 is CASSYSNTEQFF. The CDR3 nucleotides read TGTGCCAGCAGTTACTCGAACACGGAGCAGTTCTTC.

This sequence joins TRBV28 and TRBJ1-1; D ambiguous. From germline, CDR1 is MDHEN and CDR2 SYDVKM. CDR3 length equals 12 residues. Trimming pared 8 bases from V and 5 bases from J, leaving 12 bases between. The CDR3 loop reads CASRRRSTEAFF. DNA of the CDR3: TGTGCCAGCCGTCGGAGGTCGACTGAAGCTTTCTTT.

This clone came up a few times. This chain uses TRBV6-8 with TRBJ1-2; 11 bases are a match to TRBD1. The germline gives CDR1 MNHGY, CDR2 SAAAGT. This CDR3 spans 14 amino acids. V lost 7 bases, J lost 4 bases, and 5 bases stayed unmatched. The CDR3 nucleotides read TGTGCCAGCAACCGGGACAGGGGGATCTATGGCTACACCTTC. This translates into CASNRDRGIYGYTF.

CDR3 DNA: TGCAGCGTTCGGACCGTTAGCGGCACAACTAATGAAAAACTGTTTTTT. As protein: CSVRTVSGTTNEKLFF. The genes are TRBV29-1 and TRBJ1-4; D unclear. Trimming stripped 5 bases from V and 0 bases from J, with 16 bases between. CDR1 and CDR2 from the germline V gene are SQVTM and ANQGSEA. The CDR3 length is 16 residues. The full variable domain, rest sourced from reference TRBV29-1 and TRBJ1-4, is SAVISQKPSRDICQRGTSLTIQCQVDSQVTMMFWYRQQPGQSLTLIATANQGSEATYESGFVIDKFPISRPNLTFSTLTVSNMSPEDSSIYLCSVRTVSGTTNEKLFFGSGTQLSVL.

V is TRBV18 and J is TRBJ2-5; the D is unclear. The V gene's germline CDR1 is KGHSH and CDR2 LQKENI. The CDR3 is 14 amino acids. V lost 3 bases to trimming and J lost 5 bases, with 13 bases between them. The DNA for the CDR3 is TGTGCCAGCTCACCCCGCGTGGGCAGGGAGACCCAGTACTTC. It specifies CASSPRVGRETQYF. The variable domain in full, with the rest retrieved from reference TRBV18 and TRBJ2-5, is NAGVMQNPRHLVRRRGQEARLRCSPMKGHSHVYWYRQLPEEGLKFMVYLQKENIIDESGMPKERFSAEFPKEGPSILRIQQVVRGDSAAYFCASSPRVGRETQYFGPGTRLLVL.

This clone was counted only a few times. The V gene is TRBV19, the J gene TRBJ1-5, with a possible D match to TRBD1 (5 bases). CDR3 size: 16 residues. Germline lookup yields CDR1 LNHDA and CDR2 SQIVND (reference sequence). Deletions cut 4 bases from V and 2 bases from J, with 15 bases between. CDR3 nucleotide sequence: TGTGCCAGTAGTACCCGGCGACAGACCGGCAATCAGCCCCAGCATTTT. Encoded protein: CASSTRRQTGNQPQHF.

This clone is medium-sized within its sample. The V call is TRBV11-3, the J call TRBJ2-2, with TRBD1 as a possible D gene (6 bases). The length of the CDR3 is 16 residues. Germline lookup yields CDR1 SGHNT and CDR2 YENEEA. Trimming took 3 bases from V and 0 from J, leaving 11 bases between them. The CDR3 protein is CASSFPRTANTGELFF. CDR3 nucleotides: TGTGCCAGCAGCTTCCCTAGGACAGCGAACACCGGGGAGCTGTTTTTT. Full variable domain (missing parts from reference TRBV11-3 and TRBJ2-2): EAGVVQSPRYKIIEKKQPVAFWCNPISGHNTLYWYLQNLGQGPELLIRYENEEAVDDSQLPKDRFSAERLKGVDSTLKIQPAELGDSAVYLCASSFPRTANTGELFFGEGSRLTVL.

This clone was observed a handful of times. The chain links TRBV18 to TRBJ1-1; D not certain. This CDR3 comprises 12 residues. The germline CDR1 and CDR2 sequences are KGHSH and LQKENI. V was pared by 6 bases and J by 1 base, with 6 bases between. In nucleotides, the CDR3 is TGTGCCAGCTCCATAGAGAACACTGAAGCTTTCTTT. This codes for CASSIENTEAFF.

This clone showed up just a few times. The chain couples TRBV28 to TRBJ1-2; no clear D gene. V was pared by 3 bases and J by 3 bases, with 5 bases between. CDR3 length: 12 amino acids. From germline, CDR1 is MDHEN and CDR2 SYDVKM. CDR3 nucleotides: TGTGCCAGCAGTTTCCTACACTATGGCTACACCTTC. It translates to CASSFLHYGYTF.

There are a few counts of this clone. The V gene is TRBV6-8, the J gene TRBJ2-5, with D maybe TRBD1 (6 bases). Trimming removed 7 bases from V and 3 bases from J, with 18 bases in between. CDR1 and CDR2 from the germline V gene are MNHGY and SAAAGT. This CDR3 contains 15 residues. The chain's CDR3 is CASNGATGLKETQYF. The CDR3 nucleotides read TGTGCCAGCAACGGGGCAACAGGGCTAAAAGAGACCCAGTACTTC.

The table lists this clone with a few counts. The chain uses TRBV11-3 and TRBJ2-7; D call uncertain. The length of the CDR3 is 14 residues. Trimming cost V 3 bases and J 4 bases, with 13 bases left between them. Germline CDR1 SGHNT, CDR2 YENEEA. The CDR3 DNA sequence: TGTGCCAGCAGCTTGGTCGGGTTCTCGTACGAGCAGTACTTC. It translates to CASSLVGFSYEQYF.

The chain's CDR3 is CASSLVENYSYEQYF. The CDR3 DNA sequence: TGTGCCAGCAGTTTAGTCGAGAATTACTCCTACGAGCAGTACTTC. The genes are TRBV28 and TRBJ2-7; no clear D gene. The ends were cut back, 2 bases at V and 0 bases at J, with 11 bases in the middle. This CDR3 is built from 15 residues. The germline V gene encodes CDR1 MDHEN and CDR2 SYDVKM.

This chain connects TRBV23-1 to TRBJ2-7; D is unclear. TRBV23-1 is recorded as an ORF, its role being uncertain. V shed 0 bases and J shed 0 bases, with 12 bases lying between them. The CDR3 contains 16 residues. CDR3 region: CASSQSVQKSSYEQYF. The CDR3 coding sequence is TGCGCCAGCAGTCAATCTGTCCAGAAGAGCTCCTACGAGCAGTACTTC.

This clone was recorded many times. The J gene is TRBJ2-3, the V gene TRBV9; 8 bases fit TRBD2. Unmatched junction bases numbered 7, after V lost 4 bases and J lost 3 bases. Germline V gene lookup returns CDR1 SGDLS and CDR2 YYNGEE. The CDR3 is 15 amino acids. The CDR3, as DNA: TGTGCCAGCAGCCTTCGGGAGGGAGCAACAGATACGCAGTATTTT. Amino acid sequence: CASSLREGATDTQYF.

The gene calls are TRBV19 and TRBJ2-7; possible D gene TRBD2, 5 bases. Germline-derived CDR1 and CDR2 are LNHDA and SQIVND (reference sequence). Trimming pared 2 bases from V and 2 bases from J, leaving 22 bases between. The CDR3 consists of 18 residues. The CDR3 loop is CASSIKPPRVHTAYEQYF. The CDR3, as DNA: TGTGCCAGTAGTATAAAACCCCCGCGGGTCCATACCGCCTACGAGCAGTACTTC.

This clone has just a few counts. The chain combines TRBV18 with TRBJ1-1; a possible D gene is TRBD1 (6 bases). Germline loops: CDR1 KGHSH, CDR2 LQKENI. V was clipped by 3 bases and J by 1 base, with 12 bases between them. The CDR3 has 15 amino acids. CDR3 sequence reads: CASSPFSTGNTEAFF. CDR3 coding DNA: TGTGCCAGCTCACCCTTCTCGACAGGGAACACTGAAGCTTTCTTT.

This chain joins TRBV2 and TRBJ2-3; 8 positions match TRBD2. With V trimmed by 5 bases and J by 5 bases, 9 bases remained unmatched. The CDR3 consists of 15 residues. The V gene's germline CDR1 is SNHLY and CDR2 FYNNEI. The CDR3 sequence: CASSHTGGPIDTQYF. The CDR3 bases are TGTGCCAGCAGTCATACGGGAGGGCCGATAGATACGCAGTATTTT.

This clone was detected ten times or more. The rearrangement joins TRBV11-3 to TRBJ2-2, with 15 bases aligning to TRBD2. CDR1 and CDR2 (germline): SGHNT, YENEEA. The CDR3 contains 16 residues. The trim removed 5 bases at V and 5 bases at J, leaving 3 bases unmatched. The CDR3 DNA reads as TGTGCCAGCAGCCTCGGACTAGCGGGAGGGACCGGGGAGCTGTTTTTT. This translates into CASSLGLAGGTGELFF.

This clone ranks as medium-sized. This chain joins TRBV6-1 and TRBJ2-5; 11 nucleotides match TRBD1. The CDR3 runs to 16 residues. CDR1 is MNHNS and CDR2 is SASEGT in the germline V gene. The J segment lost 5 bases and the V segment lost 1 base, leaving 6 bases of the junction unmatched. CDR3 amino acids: CASSEVWTGGRETQYF. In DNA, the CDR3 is TGTGCCAGCAGTGAAGTCTGGACAGGGGGCAGGGAGACCCAGTACTTC.